This T cell receptor (beta chain) was profiled in a study of shared clonotypes between healthy human individuals. Looking at the study overall: Samples came from a couple of female and a few male donors aged 18 to 49.

The run depth of the assay was deep. Clones were sequenced by immunoSEQ multiplex PCR, and TCRdb holds only the in-frame ones, with some missing. This table holds over 2 million clones, 85% to 95% found once. Overall study results and limits: Naive subsets generally exceeded memory subsets in estimated richness.

As concerns this clone: The antigen is undetermined.

The CDR3 spans 15 residues. V was clipped by 6 bases and J by 1 base; unmatched bases: 6. Germline lookup yields CDR1 LNHDA and CDR2 SQIVND (reference sequence). In the CD4+ fraction, cells were divided into CD45RA+ naive and CD45RA-negative memory subsets. The sample comprised naive CD4+ T cells sorted from blood. Subset of the sample: CD45RA+ positively selected. The chain employs TRBV19 and TRBJ1-5, with TRBD1 matching over 7 bases. The sequence was collected from a man between 18 and 35 years old in good health. Here the CDR3 DNA reads TGTGCCAGTAGGGGCGGACAGGCGAGCAATCAGCCCCAGCATTTT. Residues: CASRGGQASNQPQHF.